This T cell receptor (beta chain) was retrieved from a study of blood T cell repertoires in COVID-19 (dated by TCRdb to 2019 to 2021). General notes on the study: Samples from collaborators originated in the United States, Italy and Spain and spanned both the acute and convalescent phases of COVID-19. The prospective study material was composed of cDNA or gDNA derived from T cells, B-cell-depleted T cells, or PBMCs. The dataset comprised deeply sampled blood TCRbeta repertoires from subjects exposed to, actively infected with, or recovered from COVID-19. The repertoires were released in a freely available public database intended as a resource for research on the immune response to SARS-CoV-2. Samples came from the ongoing ImmuneRACE study (first 160 participants) plus 1,254 subjects from 6 global collaborators. The sample metadata nearly always contained a de-identified subject ID, COVID-19 status, age in years and sex. HLA class I and class II types, where available, came from metadata supplied by the sample provider rather than from assay-based typing.

Overall study results and their limits: Clinical and demographic metadata were provided uncurated, with the amount varying by source and participant.

Each collaborating institution followed its own protocols to collect whole blood in K2EDTA tubes. For TCRbeta analysis, collaborators shipped samples as frozen whole blood, isolated PBMCs, or DNA extracted from either of those sample types. At the junction V is shortened by 0 bases and J by 1 base, with 11 bases in between. The germline V gene provides CDR1 SGHTS and CDR2 YDEGEE. Its CDR3 holds 16 amino acids, cysteine through phenylalanine. Of the read, only the CDR3 DNA is kept; its 48 bases are in frame from base 1. For this clone: The antigen this receptor binds is unknown. No much larger clone is present one base from it, and per-base qualities are unavailable.

TCRbeta CDR3 regions were amplified from genomic DNA using the immunoSEQ Assay, a bias-controlled multiplex PCR. For the original study's pipeline: Within the assay, amplification of reference gene primers was used to estimate how many nucleated cells each sample contained. To quantify the absolute abundance of each unique TCRbeta CDR3 rearrangement, sequence reads were collapsed and filtered. For each sample, productive Simpson clonality was calculated as the square root of Simpson's diversity index across productive rearrangements. The table comes from immuneACCESS by way of TCRdb, which keeps in-frame sequences with V and J called. Part of the clones is missing from these tables; in studies checked, under half for an unresolved V gene and the rest for unknown reasons. The DNA gave D and trimming, while V, J and clone size come from that table. Across this sample there are approximately 100,000 clones, with around 90% seen only once. The ten largest clones represent roughly 17% of the sample.

The source of this sequence is a man aged 50 or older with acute or convalescent COVID-19. Sequenced input: peripheral blood. The chain joins TRBV5-8 to TRBJ1-5; the D segment could be TRBD1, given 6 matching bases. Here the CDR3 is given as CASSLEQGTSNQPQHF. In nucleotides, the sequence is TGTGCCAGCAGCTTGGAGCAGGGGACAAGCAATCAGCCCCAGCATTTT.